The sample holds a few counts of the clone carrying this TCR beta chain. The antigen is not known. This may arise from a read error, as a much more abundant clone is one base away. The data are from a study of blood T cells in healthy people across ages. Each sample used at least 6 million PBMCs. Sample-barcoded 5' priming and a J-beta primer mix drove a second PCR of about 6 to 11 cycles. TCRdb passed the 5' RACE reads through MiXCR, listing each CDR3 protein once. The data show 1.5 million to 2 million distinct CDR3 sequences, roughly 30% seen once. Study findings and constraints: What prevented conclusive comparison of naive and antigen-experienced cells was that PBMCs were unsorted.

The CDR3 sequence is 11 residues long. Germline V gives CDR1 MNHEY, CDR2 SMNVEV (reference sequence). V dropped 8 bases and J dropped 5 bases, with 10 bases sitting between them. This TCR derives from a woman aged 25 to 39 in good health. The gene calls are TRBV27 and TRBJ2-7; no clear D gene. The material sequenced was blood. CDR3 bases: TGTGCCAGCCGCCACCTCCACGAGCAGTACTTC. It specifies CASRHLHEQYF.